Each of the 29 T cell receptor beta chains below was sequenced from the same sample in a study of cytomegalovirus exposure and HLA in healthy donors. In the PCR, 60 Vbeta and 13 Jbeta primers were used. The table came from immunoSEQ multiplex PCR; TCRdb's copy has only in-frame clones and leaves some out. The table records fewer than 200,000 clones, around 80% of them present only once. The sequencing input was PBMCs. These receptors were obtained from a woman between 50 and 59 years old in good health and CMV-seropositive.

The V call is TRBV4-1, the J call TRBJ2-5, with D possibly matching TRBD1 (5 bases). V lost 2 bases to trimming and J lost 4 bases, with 8 bases between them. The germline V gene encodes CDR1 MGHRA and CDR2 YSYEKL. The CDR3 is 13 residues long. The chain's CDR3 is CASSQLRGETQYF. The DNA of the CDR3 is TGCGCCAGCAGCCAACTTAGGGGAGAGACCCAGTACTTC.

This clone was detected a few times. The CDR3, as DNA: TGTGCCAGCAGCCAAGGGACAGGTCTGAGTACTGAAGCTTTCTTT. Translation gives CASSQGTGLSTEAFF. The V gene is TRBV4-2, the J gene TRBJ1-1, with TRBD1 matching 7 bases. Trimming at V came to 1 base and at J to 5 bases, leaving 7 bases not matched to a gene. CDR3 length equals 15 residues. Germline CDR1 LGHNA, CDR2 YNFKEQ.

The chain has TRBV7-6 and TRBJ2-2; 9 positions match TRBD1. The V gene end was trimmed by 2 bases and the J gene end by 6 bases; junction bases not matched to a gene: 4. The CDR3 spans 15 residues. Germline CDR1 and CDR2: SGHVS and FNYEAQ. The CDR3 here is CASSLLQGAPGELFF. CDR3 bases: TGTGCCAGCAGCTTATTACAGGGGGCGCCCGGGGAGCTGTTTTTT.

The chain employs TRBV7-2 and TRBJ1-2, with D perhaps matching TRBD1 (6 bases). The V end was cut by 0 bases, the J end by 3 bases, with 11 bases between. The length of the CDR3 is 15 residues. The germline V gene has CDR1 SGHTA and CDR2 FQGNSA. CDR3 in amino acids: CASSLAGARDYGYTF. CDR3 DNA: TGTGCCAGCAGCTTAGCGGGGGCGCGAGACTATGGCTACACCTTC.

This chain links TRBV2 with TRBJ2-3, with 7 bases aligning to TRBD1. Looked up from germline, CDR1 is SNHLY and CDR2 is FYNNEI. V was clipped by 8 bases and J by 2 bases; unmatched bases: 13. The CDR3 sequence is 16 residues long. In nucleotides, the CDR3 is TGTGCCAGCTTTAATCCGGGACAGAGGTTCACAGATACGCAGTATTTT. It codes for CASFNPGQRFTDTQYF.

V is TRBV11-2 and J is TRBJ2-3; 9 nucleotides align to TRBD2. Trimming cost V 7 bases and J 2 bases; bases outside gene matches: 4. Germline V gene lookup returns CDR1 SGHAT and CDR2 FQNNGV. The CDR3 is 14 residues long. For the CDR3, the DNA is TGTGCCAGCACTTTAGCGGGGGTCACAGATACGCAGTATTTT. Translating gives CASTLAGVTDTQYF.

V gene TRBV5-4 combines with J gene TRBJ2-2; TRBD2 aligns across 10 bases. The CDR3 has 15 residues. The trim removed 1 base at V and 7 bases at J, leaving 4 bases unmatched. Germline-derived CDR1 and CDR2 are SGHNT and YYREEE (reference sequence). The CDR3, as DNA: TGTGCCAGCAGCTTGCCGGGACTAGCGCTCGGGGAGCTGTTTTTT. Its translation is CASSLPGLALGELFF.

The chain joins TRBV9 to TRBJ2-7; tentative D call: TRBD2 (7 bases). This CDR3 contains 15 residues. Trimming took 4 bases from V and 6 from J, leaving 20 bases between them. The V gene's germline CDR1 is SGDLS and CDR2 YYNGEE. CDR3 nucleotides: TGTGCCAGCAGCCCTGTTGGGGCGGGGGCGCGCGAGCAGTACTTC. Translation: CASSPVGAGAREQYF.

The V and J genes are TRBV7-6 and TRBJ2-2; tentative D call: TRBD2 (5 bases). The CDR3 contains 17 residues. Trimming removed 3 bases at V and 3 bases at J, with 17 bases between. CDR1 and CDR2 (germline): SGHVS, FNYEAQ. CDR3 sequence reads: CASSFPRGSSHTGELFF. DNA of the CDR3: TGTGCCAGCAGCTTTCCCCGGGGATCCTCCCACACCGGGGAGCTGTTTTTT.

The CDR3 protein is CASSWGGWDYGYTF. The CDR3 DNA reads TGTGCCAGCAGTTGGGGGGGTTGGGACTATGGCTACACCTTC. The chain couples TRBV6-5 to TRBJ1-2; D might be TRBD1 (5 bases). Trimming stripped 4 bases from V and 3 bases from J, with 12 bases between. Germline CDR1 is MNHEY and CDR2 is SVGAGI. The CDR3 has 14 amino acids.

The V gene is TRBV19, the J gene TRBJ2-5; TRBD2 aligns across 7 bases. J gave up 2 bases and V 3 bases, and 3 bases lay outside the gene matches. The CDR3 sequence is 14 residues long. Germline assignment: CDR1 LNHDA and CDR2 SQIVND (reference sequence). The CDR3 DNA is TGTGCCAGTAGTATGCTAGCGGCTCAAGAGACCCAGTACTTC. Protein sequence: CASSMLAAQETQYF. The variable domain in full, completed from reference TRBV19 and TRBJ2-5, reads DGGITQSPKYLFRKEGQNVTLSCEQNLNHDAMYWYRQDPGQGLRLIYYSQIVNDFQKGDIAEGYSVSREKKESFPLTVTSAQKNPTAFYLCASSMLAAQETQYFGPGTRLLVL.

The rearrangement joins TRBV7-3 to TRBJ2-2; 7 nucleotides align to TRBD2. This CDR3 has 14 amino acids. V lost 4 bases to trimming and J lost 6 bases; unmatched junction nucleotides: 5. The germline V gene encodes CDR1 SGHTA and CDR2 FQGTGA. As DNA, the CDR3 is TGTGCCAGCAGCTCTCTGGGGGGGGCCGGGGAGCTGTTTTTT. Amino acids: CASSSLGGAGELFF. Combining the CDR3 with reference TRBV7-3 and TRBJ2-2 gives the whole variable domain GAGVSQTPSNKVTEKGKYVELRCDPISGHTALYWYRQSLGQGPEFLIYFQGTGAADDSGLPNDRFFAVRPEGSVSTLKIQRTERGDSAVYLCASSSLGGAGELFFGEGSRLTVL.

The table lists this clone with a count of one. This chain uses TRBV9 with TRBJ1-4; D is unclear. The V and J ends lost 0 bases and 8 bases respectively, with 11 bases between them. There are 14 residues in the CDR3. Looked up from germline, CDR1 is SGDLS and CDR2 is YYNGEE. The CDR3 coding sequence is TGTGCCAGCAGCGTAGAACCCACGGGAGAAAAACTGTTTTTT. This sequence encodes CASSVEPTGEKLFF.

The table lists this clone with a count of one. This chain links TRBV5-6 with TRBJ2-5, with a weak D call TRBD1 (6 bases). The end of the DNA aligns better with TRBJ2-7, so the J call may be wrong. From germline, CDR1 is SGHDT and CDR2 YYEEEE. CDR3 size: 13 residues. DNA of the CDR3: TGTGCCAGCAGCAGGGGGAGATCCTACGAGCAGTACTTC. Protein sequence: CASSRGRSYEQYF.

This chain links TRBV7-2 with TRBJ2-2; 11 bases align to TRBD2. Germline V gene lookup returns CDR1 SGHTA and CDR2 FQGNSA. J was trimmed by 5 bases and V by 5 bases; bases with no gene match: 7. The CDR3 is made up of 16 amino acids. In DNA, the CDR3 is TGTGCCAGCAGCCCAACTAGCGGGAGTCGGACCGGGGAGCTGTTTTTT. Its translation is CASSPTSGSRTGELFF.

Only one count was recorded for this clone. The V gene is TRBV2, the J gene TRBJ2-7, with a weak D call TRBD2 (5 bases). Germline lookup yields CDR1 SNHLY and CDR2 FYNNEI. The V gene lost 6 bases and the J gene lost 2 bases, with 17 bases spanning the gap. The CDR3 is 15 amino acids. The CDR3: CASSSPPDSTYEQYF. CDR3 DNA: TGTGCCAGCAGCAGCCCGCCGGACTCCACCTACGAGCAGTACTTC. The variable domain in full, with the rest retrieved from reference TRBV2 and TRBJ2-7, is EPEVTQTPSHQVTQMGQEVILRCVPISNHLYFYWYRQILGQKVEFLVSFYNNEISEKSEIFDDQFSVERPDGSNFTLKIRSTKLEDSAMYFCASSSPPDSTYEQYFGPGTRLTVT.

The chain is built from TRBV28 and TRBJ1-2; 10 nucleotides line up with TRBD1. The CDR3 contains 16 residues. Trimming removed 4 bases from V and 2 bases from J; junction bases left unmatched: 7. Germline lookup yields CDR1 MDHEN and CDR2 SYDVKM. CDR3 nucleotide sequence: TGTGCCAGCAGTTCACCGGGACAGGGGTTAAACTATGGCTACACCTTC. Amino acid sequence: CASSSPGQGLNYGYTF.

The rearrangement joins TRBV6-6 to TRBJ2-7, with a tentative D call TRBD2 (6 bases). V dropped 5 bases and J dropped 3 bases, with 17 bases sitting between them. Germline CDR1 MNHNY, CDR2 SVGAGI (reference sequence). There are 15 residues in the CDR3. The CDR3 nucleotides are TGTGCCAGCAGTGACAAAGGGACTGGAAACTACGAGCAGTACTTC. This encodes CASSDKGTGNYEQYF.

V and J are TRBV10-3 and TRBJ2-7, with a possible D match to TRBD2 (5 bases). The germline CDR1 and CDR2 sequences are ENHRY and SYGVKD. The CDR3 runs to 12 residues. V shed 7 bases and J shed 0 bases, with 7 bases lying between them. CDR3 coding DNA: TGTGCCATCACCGGGGACTCCTACGAGCAGTACTTC. Its protein is CAITGDSYEQYF.

The CDR3 nucleotides are TGTGCCAGCAGCTTGCCCCTGGGACAGGCCGATCTTAACTATGGCTACACCTTC. Translation gives CASSLPLGQADLNYGYTF. The chain combines TRBV5-4 with TRBJ1-2; TRBD1 aligns across 8 bases. Germline V gene sequence: CDR1 SGHNT, CDR2 YYREEE (reference sequence). The CDR3 is 18 residues long. The junction had 12 bases not matched to a gene; V was cut back by 1 base and J by 1 base.

The chain carries TRBV28 and TRBJ2-4; TRBD2 might be the D (7 bases). Deletions cut 7 bases from V and 4 bases from J, with 17 bases between. Germline V CDR1 and CDR2: MDHEN, SYDVKM. CDR3 length equals 15 residues. This chain's CDR3 is CASNEQGGVKNIQYF. The CDR3 coding sequence is TGTGCCAGCAATGAGCAAGGGGGGGTTAAAAACATTCAGTACTTC. The variable domain in full, completed from reference TRBV28 and TRBJ2-4, reads DVKVTQSSRYLVKRTGEKVFLECVQDMDHENMFWYRQDPGLGLRLIYFSYDVKMKEKGDIPEGYSVSREKKERFSLILESASTNQTSMYLCASNEQGGVKNIQYFGAGTRLSVL.

The chain is built from TRBV5-3 and TRBJ1-1; perhaps TRBD1 as D (5 bases). TRBV5-3 is designated an ORF whose function remains uncertain. The V and J ends lost 0 bases and 4 bases respectively, with 16 bases between them. The CDR3 length is 16 residues. In nucleotides, the CDR3 is TGTGCCAGAAGCTTGGGGGCCACACAGGCTGGCACTGAAGCTTTCTTT. It translates to CARSLGATQAGTEAFF.

The chain employs TRBV21-1 and TRBJ2-4; the D segment call TRBD1 is taken from the table without a DNA check. TRBV21-1 constitutes a pseudogene. The CDR3 length is 17 residues. Written as DNA, the CDR3 is TGTGCCAGCAGCAAAAGGCCAGGGGCCATTGCCAAAAACATTCAGTACTTC. Encoded protein: CASSKRPGAIAKNIQYF.

This chain uses TRBV7-9 with TRBJ2-3; TRBD2 aligns across 11 bases. V lost 1 base and J lost 2; bases outside the gene matches: 2. The CDR3 is 16 amino acids. The V gene's germline CDR1 is SEHNR and CDR2 FQNEAQ (reference sequence). CDR3 nucleotide sequence: TGTGCCAGCAGCTTAGGACTAGCGGGACTCACAGATACGCAGTATTTT. Protein: CASSLGLAGLTDTQYF. Based on the CDR3 plus reference TRBV7-9 and TRBJ2-3, the full variable domain is DTGVSQNPRHKITKRGQNVTFRCDPISEHNRLYWYRQTLGQGPEFLTYFQNEAQLEKSRLLSDRFSAERPKGSFSTLEIQRTEQGDSAMYLCASSLGLAGLTDTQYFGPGTRLTVL.

The DNA of the CDR3 is TGTGCCAGCAGCACAGACAGGGTCTACTACAATGAGCAGTTCTTC. Residues: CASSTDRVYYNEQFF. This sequence joins TRBV14 and TRBJ2-1, with 7 bases that match TRBD1. CDR1 is SGHDN, CDR2 FVKESK, per germline. V trimming: 5 bases; J trimming: 3 bases; junction bases outside the gene matches: 7. The CDR3 covers 15 residues.

The chain couples TRBV27 to TRBJ2-5; 13 bases line up with TRBD2. This CDR3 comprises 18 residues. From germline, CDR1 is MNHEY and CDR2 SMNVEV (reference sequence). The J segment lost 5 bases and the V segment lost 5 bases, leaving 14 bases of the junction unmatched. This chain's CDR3 is CASSPIWTSGRIGETQYF. The CDR3 nucleotides read TGTGCCAGCAGTCCTATATGGACTAGCGGGAGAATCGGGGAGACCCAGTACTTC.

The DNA of the CDR3 is TGTGCCAGCAGCCAGGGAGGGGTCTCTGGAAACACCATATATTTT. Its protein is CASSQGGVSGNTIYF. J is TRBJ1-3 and V is TRBV7-8; D may be TRBD1 (5 bases). V was trimmed by 5 bases and J by 0 bases, leaving 11 bases between them. Per the germline V gene, CDR1 is SGHVS and CDR2 is FQNEAQ. CDR3 length equals 15 residues.

This clone was found a few times. The chain carries TRBV7-2 and TRBJ2-7, with TRBD1 identical over 7 bases. Losses at the gene ends were 4 bases for V and 0 bases for J; bases not matched to a gene: 6. The CDR3 consists of 15 residues. Germline CDR1 and CDR2: SGHTA and FQGNSA. CDR3 amino acids: CASSWGQKSSYEQYF. The CDR3, as DNA: TGTGCCAGCAGCTGGGGACAGAAGAGCTCCTACGAGCAGTACTTC.

The V call is TRBV28, the J call TRBJ2-3; 8 bases agree with TRBD2. This CDR3 comprises 16 residues. The germline V gene has CDR1 MDHEN and CDR2 SYDVKM. The ends lost 3 bases at V and 4 bases at J; junction bases unmatched: 9. The CDR3 nucleotides read TGTGCCAGCAGTTTGAGGACTAGCCCGAGAGCAGATACGCAGTATTTT. This codes for CASSLRTSPRADTQYF.